The clone carrying this T cell receptor (beta chain) was counted only a few times. Its matching antigen is unknown. The data were obtained in a study of OX40 agonist ivuxolimab in advanced cancers. Study background: Under the entry rules, prior anti-PD-1, anti-PD-L1 or anti-CTLA-4 therapy was allowed, and approximately 36% had some.

General study points: The authors did not determine the antigen specificity of the expanded peripheral T cells.

CDR1 is SGHNT, CDR2 YYREEE, per germline (reference sequence). The CDR3 loop spans 15 amino acids. V lost 1 base and J lost 6; bases outside the gene matches: 6. Produced via immunoSEQ multiplex PCR; TCRdb's table is partial and in-frame only. The repertoire holds roughly 42,000 clones, with about nine tenths as singletons. The sequence was collected from an adult with an advanced solid tumor such as melanoma, head and neck, liver or kidney cancer. The J gene is TRBJ2-7, the V gene TRBV5-4, with 11 bases fitting TRBD2. The material sequenced was CD4+ or CD8+ T cells sorted from blood, taken in a trial of the OX40 agonist ivuxolimab. The CDR3 loop is CASSLRGSGRGEQYF. The CDR3 region has the DNA TGTGCCAGCAGCTTGCGAGGTAGCGGGAGGGGCGAGCAGTACTTC.